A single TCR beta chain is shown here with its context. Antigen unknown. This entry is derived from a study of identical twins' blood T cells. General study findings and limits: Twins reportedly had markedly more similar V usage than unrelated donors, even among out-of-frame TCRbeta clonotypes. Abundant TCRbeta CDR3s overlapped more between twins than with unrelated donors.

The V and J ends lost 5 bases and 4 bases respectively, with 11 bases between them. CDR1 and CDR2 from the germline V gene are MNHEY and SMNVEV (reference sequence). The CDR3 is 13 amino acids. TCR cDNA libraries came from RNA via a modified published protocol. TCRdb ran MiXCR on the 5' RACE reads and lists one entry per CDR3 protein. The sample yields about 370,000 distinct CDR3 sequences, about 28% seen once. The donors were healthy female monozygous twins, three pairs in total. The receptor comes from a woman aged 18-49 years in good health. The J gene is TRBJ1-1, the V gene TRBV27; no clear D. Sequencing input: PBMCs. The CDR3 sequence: CASSTGFGTEAFF. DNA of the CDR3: TGTGCCAGCAGTACCGGGTTCGGCACTGAAGCTTTCTTT.